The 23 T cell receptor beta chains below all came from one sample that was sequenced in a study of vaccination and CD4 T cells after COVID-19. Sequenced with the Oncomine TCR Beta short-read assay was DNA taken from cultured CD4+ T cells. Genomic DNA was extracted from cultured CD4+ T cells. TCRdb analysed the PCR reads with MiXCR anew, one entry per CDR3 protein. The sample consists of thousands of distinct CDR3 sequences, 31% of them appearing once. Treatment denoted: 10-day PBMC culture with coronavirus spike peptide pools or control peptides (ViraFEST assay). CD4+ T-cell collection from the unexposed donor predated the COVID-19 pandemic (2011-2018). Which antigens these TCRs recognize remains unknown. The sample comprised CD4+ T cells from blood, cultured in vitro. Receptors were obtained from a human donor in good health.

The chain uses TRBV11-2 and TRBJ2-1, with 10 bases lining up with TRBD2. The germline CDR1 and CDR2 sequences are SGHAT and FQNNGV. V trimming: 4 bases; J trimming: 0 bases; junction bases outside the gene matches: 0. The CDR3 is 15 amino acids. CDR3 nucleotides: TGTGCCAGCAGCTCTAGCGGGAGCTCCTACAATGAGCAGTTCTTC. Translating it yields CASSSSGSSYNEQFF.

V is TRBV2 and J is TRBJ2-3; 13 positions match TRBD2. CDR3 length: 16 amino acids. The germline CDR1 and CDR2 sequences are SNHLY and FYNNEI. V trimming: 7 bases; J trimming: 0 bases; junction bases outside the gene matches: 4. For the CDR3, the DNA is TGTGCCAGCACCCCACTAGCGGGAGGGAGCACAGATACGCAGTATTTT. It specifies CASTPLAGGSTDTQYF. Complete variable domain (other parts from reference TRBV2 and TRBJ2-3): EPEVTQTPSHQVTQMGQEVILRCVPISNHLYFYWYRQILGQKVEFLVSFYNNEISEKSEIFDDQFSVERPDGSNFTLKIRSTKLEDSAMYFCASTPLAGGSTDTQYFGPGTRLTVL.

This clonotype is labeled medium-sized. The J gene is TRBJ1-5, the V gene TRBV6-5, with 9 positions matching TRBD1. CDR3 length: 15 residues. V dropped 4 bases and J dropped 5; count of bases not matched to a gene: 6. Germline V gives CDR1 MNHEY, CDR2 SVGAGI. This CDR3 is CASSWTGAQDQPQHF. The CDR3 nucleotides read TGTGCCAGCAGTTGGACAGGGGCTCAAGATCAGCCCCAGCATTTT.

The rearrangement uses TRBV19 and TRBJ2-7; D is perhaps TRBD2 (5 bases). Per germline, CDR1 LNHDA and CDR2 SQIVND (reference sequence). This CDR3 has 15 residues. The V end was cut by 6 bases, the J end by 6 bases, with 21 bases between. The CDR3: CASSRLASGSTEQYF. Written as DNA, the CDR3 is TGTGCCAGTAGCCGGCTAGCAAGTGGAAGTACCGAGCAGTACTTC.

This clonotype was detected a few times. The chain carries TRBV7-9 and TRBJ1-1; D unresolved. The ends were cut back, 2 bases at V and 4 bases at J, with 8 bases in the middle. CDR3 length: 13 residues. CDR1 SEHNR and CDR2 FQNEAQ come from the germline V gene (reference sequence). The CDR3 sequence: CASSLTTSTEAFF. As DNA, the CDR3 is TGTGCCAGCAGCTTAACGACCAGCACTGAAGCTTTCTTT.

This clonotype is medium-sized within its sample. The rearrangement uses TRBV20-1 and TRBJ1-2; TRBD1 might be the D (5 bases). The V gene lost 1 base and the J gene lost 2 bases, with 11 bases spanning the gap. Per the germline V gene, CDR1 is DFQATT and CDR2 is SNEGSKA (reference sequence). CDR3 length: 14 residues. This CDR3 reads CSARGQPLNYGYTF. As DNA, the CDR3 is TGCAGTGCTAGAGGACAGCCACTCAACTATGGCTACACCTTC.

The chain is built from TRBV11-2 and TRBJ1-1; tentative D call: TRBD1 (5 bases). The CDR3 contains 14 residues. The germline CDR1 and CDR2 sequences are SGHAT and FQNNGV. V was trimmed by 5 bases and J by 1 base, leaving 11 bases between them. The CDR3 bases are TGTGCCAGCAGCGCGGGACCAAAGAACACTGAAGCTTTCTTT. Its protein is CASSAGPKNTEAFF.

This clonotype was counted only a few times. DNA of the CDR3: TGCAGTGCTAGAGATCGGGGCGGGGGGCGGGCGCCCCAGCATTTT. This translates into CSARDRGGGRAPQHF. The chain carries TRBV20-1 and TRBJ1-5, with a tentative D call TRBD1 (6 bases). Deletions cut 0 bases from V and 9 bases from J, with 18 bases between. The CDR3 is 15 amino acids. Germline-derived CDR1 and CDR2 are DFQATT and SNEGSKA (reference sequence).

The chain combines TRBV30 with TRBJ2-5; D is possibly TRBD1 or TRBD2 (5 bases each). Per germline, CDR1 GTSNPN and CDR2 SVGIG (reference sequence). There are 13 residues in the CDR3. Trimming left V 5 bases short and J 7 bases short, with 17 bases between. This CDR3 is CAWGGPARGTQYF. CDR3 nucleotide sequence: TGTGCCTGGGGGGGACCTGCTCGGGGGACCCAGTACTTC.

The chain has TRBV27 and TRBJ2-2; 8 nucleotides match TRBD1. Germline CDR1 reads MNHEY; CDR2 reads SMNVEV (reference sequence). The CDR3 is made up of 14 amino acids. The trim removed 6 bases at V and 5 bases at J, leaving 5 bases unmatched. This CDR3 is CASRDRVSTGELFF. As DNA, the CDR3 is TGTGCCAGCAGGGACAGGGTGTCGACCGGGGAGCTGTTTTTT.

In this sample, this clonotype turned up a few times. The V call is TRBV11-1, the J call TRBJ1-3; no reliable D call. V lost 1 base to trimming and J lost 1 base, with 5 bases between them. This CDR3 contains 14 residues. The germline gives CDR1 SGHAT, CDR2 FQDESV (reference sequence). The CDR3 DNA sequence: TGTGCCAGCAGCTTAGGATGGTCTGGAAACACCATATATTTT. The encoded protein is CASSLGWSGNTIYF. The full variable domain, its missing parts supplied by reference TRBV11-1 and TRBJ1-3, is EAEVAQSPRYKITEKSQAVAFWCDPISGHATLYWYRQILGQGPELLVQFQDESVVDDSQLPKDRFSAERLKGVDSTLKIQPAELGDSAMYLCASSLGWSGNTIYFGEGSWLTVV.

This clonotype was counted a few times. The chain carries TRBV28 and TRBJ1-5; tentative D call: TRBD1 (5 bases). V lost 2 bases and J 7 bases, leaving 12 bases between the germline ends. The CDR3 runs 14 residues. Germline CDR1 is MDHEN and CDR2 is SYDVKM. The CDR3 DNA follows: TGTGCCAGCAGTTTAAGCCGGACATCCCAGCCCCAGCATTTT. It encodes CASSLSRTSQPQHF.

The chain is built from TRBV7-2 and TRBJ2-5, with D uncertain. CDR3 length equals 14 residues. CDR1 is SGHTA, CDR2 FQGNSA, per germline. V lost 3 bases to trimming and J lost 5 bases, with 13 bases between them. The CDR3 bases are TGTGCCAGCAGCTTTTTATTGAATGTGGAGACCCAGTACTTC. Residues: CASSFLLNVETQYF.

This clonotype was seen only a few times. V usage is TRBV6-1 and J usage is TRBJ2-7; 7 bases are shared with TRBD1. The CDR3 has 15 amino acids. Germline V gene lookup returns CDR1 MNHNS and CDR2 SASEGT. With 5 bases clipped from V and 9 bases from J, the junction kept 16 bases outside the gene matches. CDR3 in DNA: TGTGCCAGCAGTAGGGGACAGAACCCCGCTACGACGCAGTACTTC. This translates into CASSRGQNPATTQYF.

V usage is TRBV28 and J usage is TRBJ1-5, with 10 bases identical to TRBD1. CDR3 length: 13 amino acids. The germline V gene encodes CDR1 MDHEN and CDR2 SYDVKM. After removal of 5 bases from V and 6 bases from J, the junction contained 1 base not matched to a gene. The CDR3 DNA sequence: TGTGCCAGCAGTCGGACAGGGGGTCAGCCCCAGCATTTT. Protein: CASSRTGGQPQHF.

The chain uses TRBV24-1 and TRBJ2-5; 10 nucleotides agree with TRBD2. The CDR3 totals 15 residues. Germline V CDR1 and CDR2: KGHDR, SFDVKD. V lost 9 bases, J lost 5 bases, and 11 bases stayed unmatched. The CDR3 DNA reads TGTGCCACCGGAGTCCCTAGCGGGAGTTCTGAGACCCAGTACTTC. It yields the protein CATGVPSGSSETQYF.

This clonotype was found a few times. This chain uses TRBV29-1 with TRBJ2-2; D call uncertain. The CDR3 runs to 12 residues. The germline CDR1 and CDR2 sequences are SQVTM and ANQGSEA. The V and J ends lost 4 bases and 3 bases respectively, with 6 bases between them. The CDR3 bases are TGCAGCGTTGGGTCATACACCGGGGAGCTGTTTTTT. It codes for CSVGSYTGELFF.

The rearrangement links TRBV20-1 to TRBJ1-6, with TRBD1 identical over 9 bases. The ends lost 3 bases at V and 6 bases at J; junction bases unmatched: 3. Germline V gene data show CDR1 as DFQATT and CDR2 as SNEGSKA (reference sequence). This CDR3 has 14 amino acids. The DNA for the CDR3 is TGCAGTGCTAGGGACAGGGGCCCTAATTCACCCCTCCACTTT. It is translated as CSARDRGPNSPLHF.

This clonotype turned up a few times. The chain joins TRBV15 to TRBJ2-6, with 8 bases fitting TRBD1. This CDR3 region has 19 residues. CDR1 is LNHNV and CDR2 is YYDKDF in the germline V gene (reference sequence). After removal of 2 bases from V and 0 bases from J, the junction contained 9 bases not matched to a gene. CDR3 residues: CATSRYGTGGGSGANVLTF. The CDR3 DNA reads TGTGCCACCAGCAGATATGGGACAGGCGGAGGCTCTGGGGCCAACGTCCTGACTTTC.

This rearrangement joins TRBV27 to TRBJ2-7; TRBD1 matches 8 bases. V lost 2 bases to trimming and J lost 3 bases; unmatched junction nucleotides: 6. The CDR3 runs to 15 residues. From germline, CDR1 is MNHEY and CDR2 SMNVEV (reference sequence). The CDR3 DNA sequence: TGTGCCAGCAGTTTAAGGGGTGACAGGGGCTACGAGCAGTACTTC. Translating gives CASSLRGDRGYEQYF.

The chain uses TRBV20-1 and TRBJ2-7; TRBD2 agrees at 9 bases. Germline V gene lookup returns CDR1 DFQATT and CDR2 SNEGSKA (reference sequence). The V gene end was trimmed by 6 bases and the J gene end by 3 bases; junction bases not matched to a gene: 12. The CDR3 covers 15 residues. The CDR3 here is CSAQTGLAGFYEQYF. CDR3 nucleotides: TGCAGTGCGCAGACTGGGCTAGCGGGATTCTACGAGCAGTACTTC.

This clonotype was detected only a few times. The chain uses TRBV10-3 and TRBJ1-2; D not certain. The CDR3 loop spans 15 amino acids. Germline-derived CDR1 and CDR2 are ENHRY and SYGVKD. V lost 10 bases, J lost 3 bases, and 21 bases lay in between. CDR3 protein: CATIGSGTVDYGYTF. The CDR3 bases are TGTGCCACTATTGGGTCGGGCACGGTGGACTATGGCTACACCTTC.

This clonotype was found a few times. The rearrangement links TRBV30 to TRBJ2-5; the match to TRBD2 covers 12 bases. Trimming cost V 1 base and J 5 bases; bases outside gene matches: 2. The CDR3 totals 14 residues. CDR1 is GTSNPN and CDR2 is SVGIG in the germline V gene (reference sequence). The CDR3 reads CAWSDLAGGETQYF. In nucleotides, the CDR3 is TGTGCCTGGAGTGACCTAGCGGGAGGGGAGACCCAGTACTTC.